A selection of T cell receptor beta chains follows, all from one sample in a study of cytomegalovirus exposure and HLA in healthy donors. TCRdb's copy holds only in-frame clones and misses some; the assay was immunoSEQ multiplex PCR. The sample yields about 200,000 clones, about four fifths seen once. The material sequenced was PBMCs. Receptor source: a girl under 18 in good health and CMV-seropositive. Both conserved end residues are part of each CDR3. Each record gives: J gene, D gene, clone size, V gene, CDR3 protein, CDR3 DNA. The D gene is left open where the match is weak. Expanded clones are given a class, and other clones once, few, many or no size at all.

>TRBJ1-5|TRBD1|.|TRBV25-1
CASSETGGQGSQPQHF
TGTGCCAGCAGTGAAACCGGGGGACAGGGCTCGCAGCCCCAGCATTTT
>TRBJ2-3|.|.|TRBV27
CASLTGKDTQYF
TGTGCCAGCCTTACAGGGAAAGATACGCAGTATTTT
>TRBJ2-7|.|.|TRBV5-6
CASSLGGLVLHEQYF
TGTGCCAGCAGCCTCGGGGGGCTCGTTCTCCACGAGCAGTACTTC
>TRBJ2-1|TRBD1|.|TRBV7-2
CASSPTGTGNNEQFF
TGTGCCAGCAGCCCTACCGGGACAGGGAACAATGAGCAGTTCTTC
>TRBJ1-2|TRBD1|.|TRBV7-8
CASSLGQATHYGYTF
TGTGCCAGCAGCTTGGGACAGGCTACCCACTATGGCTACACCTTC
>TRBJ2-3|.|.|TRBV5-4
CASSSGRGGSTDTQYF
TGTGCCAGCAGCTCGGGAAGGGGGGGGAGCACAGATACGCAGTATTTT
>TRBJ2-2|TRBD2|once|TRBV4-2
CASSQGTSGGPGELFF
TGTGCCAGCAGCCAGGGGACTAGCGGGGGGCCCGGGGAGCTGTTTTTT
>TRBJ2-2|TRBD1|.|TRBV2
CAILGRGLLDTGELFF
TGTGCCATCCTAGGCAGGGGGCTCCTCGACACCGGGGAGCTGTTTTTT
>TRBJ1-2|.|.|TRBV30
CAWSVLQGGYGYTF
TGTGCCTGGAGTGTACTACAGGGTGGCTATGGCTACACCTTC
>TRBJ2-1|.|.|TRBV7-9
CASSLFNEQFF
TGTGCCAGCAGCCTCTTCAATGAGCAGTTCTTC
>TRBJ2-3|.|.|TRBV11-2
CASSSFTDTQYF
TGTGCCAGCAGCTCCTTCACAGATACGCAGTATTTT
>TRBJ1-6|TRBD1|.|TRBV5-1
CASRPDRVDSPLHF
TGCGCCAGCAGACCAGACAGGGTGGATTCACCCCTCCACTTT
>TRBJ2-1|.|few|TRBV21-1
CASSKPTSGGGSEQFF
TGTGCCAGCAGCAAACCGACTAGCGGGGGTGGCAGTGAGCAGTTCTTC
>TRBJ2-7|.|.|TRBV7-2
CASSRAGNAYPYEQYF
TGTGCCAGCAGCCGGGCGGGGAATGCCTACCCCTACGAGCAGTACTTC
>TRBJ1-5|TRBD1|.|TRBV6-1
CASSVPPDRGNQPQHF
TGTGCCAGCAGTGTCCCCCCCGACAGGGGGAATCAGCCCCAGCATTTT
>TRBJ1-3|.|.|TRBV11-2
CASSLAQGANTIYF
TGTGCCAGCAGTCTAGCACAGGGCGCAAACACCATATATTTT
>TRBJ2-7|TRBD1|.|TRBV18
CASSLEQGAPTYEQYF
TGTGCCAGCTCACTGGAACAGGGGGCGCCGACCTACGAGCAGTACTTC
>TRBJ1-3|TRBD1|.|TRBV6-5
CASSKTGGGNTIYF
TGTGCCAGCAGTAAGACAGGGGGTGGAAACACCATATATTTT
>TRBJ2-1|TRBD2|.|TRBV9
CASSVGAGGLNEQFF
TGTGCCAGCAGCGTAGGGGCGGGGGGTCTGAATGAGCAGTTCTTC
>TRBJ2-1|TRBD2|.|TRBV25-1
CASSATGTIYNEQFF
TGTGCCAGCAGTGCAACCGGGACTATTTACAATGAGCAGTTCTTC
>TRBJ1-4|.|.|TRBV15
CATTLRGASTNEKLFF
TGTGCCACTACGTTAAGGGGCGCTTCTACTAATGAAAAACTGTTTTTT
>TRBJ2-2|TRBD1|.|TRBV6-1
CASSDGQASWRTGELFF
TGTGCCAGCAGTGACGGACAGGCTAGTTGGAGAACCGGGGAGCTGTTTTTT
>TRBJ2-1|TRBD2|.|TRBV7-2
CASSLAVAGMYNEQFF
TGTGCCAGCAGCTTAGCGGTAGCGGGGATGTACAATGAGCAGTTCTTC
>TRBJ2-1|.|few|TRBV6-1
CASRVQANSYNEQFF
TGTGCCAGCAGAGTACAGGCTAACTCCTACAATGAGCAGTTCTTC
>TRBJ2-1|TRBD2|.|TRBV4-2
CASSQDPSGGHNEQFF
TGTGCCAGCAGCCAAGACCCTAGCGGGGGCCACAATGAGCAGTTCTTC
>TRBJ1-4|TRBD1|.|TRBV9
CASSAESGQSELFF
TGTGCCAGCAGCGCAGAATCGGGACAGTCGGAACTGTTTTTT
>TRBJ1-2|TRBD1|.|TRBV7-2
CASSLAQTGGHGYTF
TGTGCCAGCAGCTTAGCCCAGACAGGGGGCCATGGCTACACCTTC
>TRBJ2-7|TRBD1|.|TRBV7-7
CASSTGTGAYNEQYF
TGTGCCAGCAGCACAGGGACAGGGGCATATAACGAGCAGTACTTC
>TRBJ1-3|.|.|TRBV18
CASSPLTAAGNTIYF
TGTGCCAGCTCACCACTGACAGCCGCCGGAAACACCATATATTTT
>TRBJ1-4|TRBD1|.|TRBV7-9
CASSLGTGGRKLFF
TGTGCCAGCAGCTTAGGAACAGGGGGCCGAAAACTGTTTTTT
>TRBJ1-1|TRBD1|few|TRBV6-5
CASRRQGEAFF
TGTGCCAGCAGGCGACAGGGAGAAGCTTTCTTT
>TRBJ1-2|TRBD1|.|TRBV5-6
CASSGPGQVYYGYTF
TGTGCCAGCAGCGGACCGGGACAGGTCTACTATGGCTACACCTTC
>TRBJ2-3|TRBD2|.|TRBV5-1
CASSLPSGGSDTQYF
TGCGCCAGCAGCTTGCCTAGCGGGGGGTCAGATACGCAGTATTTT
>TRBJ2-1|.|few|TRBV7-8
CASAKQSAAPFNEQFF
TGTGCCAGCGCGAAGCAAAGCGCGGCTCCGTTCAATGAGCAGTTCTTC
>TRBJ1-1|TRBD1|.|TRBV7-2
CASSFTWRDRPKQDTEAFF
TGTGCCAGCAGCTTCACCTGGAGGGACAGGCCAAAACAGGACACTGAAGCTTTCTTT
>TRBJ1-3|TRBD1|once|TRBV19
CASSHRAYGTGAGNTIYF
TGTGCCAGTAGTCACCGGGCTTACGGGACAGGGGCTGGAAACACCATATATTTT
>TRBJ1-1|.|.|TRBV6-1
CASIVGGTEAFF
TGTGCCAGCATCGTAGGGGGCACTGAAGCTTTCTTT
>TRBJ2-5|.|once|TRBV5-4
CASSLEDTGSWSQETQYF
TGTGCCAGCAGCTTGGAGGACACCGGGTCTTGGTCTCAAGAGACCCAGTACTTC
>TRBJ1-4|TRBD1|.|TRBV5-1
CASSMGTAREKLFF
TGCGCCAGCAGCATGGGGACAGCCCGAGAAAAACTGTTTTTT
>TRBJ2-5|.|.|TRBV29-1
CSVARGETQYF
TGCAGCGTTGCGAGAGGGGAGACCCAGTACTTC
>TRBJ2-5|.|.|TRBV2
CASSPLRSPMETQYF
TGTGCCAGCAGTCCCCTACGGTCCCCAATGGAGACCCAGTACTTC
>TRBJ2-3|.|.|TRBV9
CASSVGQSGGDGTDTQYF
TGTGCCAGCAGCGTGGGACAGTCCGGGGGGGATGGCACAGATACGCAGTATTTT
>TRBJ2-3|.|.|TRBV4-3
CASSQEAGATDTQYF
TGCGCCAGCAGCCAAGAGGCTGGGGCCACAGATACGCAGTATTTT
>TRBJ2-4|.|.|TRBV4-1
CASSQGELRAKNIQYF
TGCGCCAGCAGCCAAGGGGAGTTACGGGCCAAAAACATTCAGTACTTC
>TRBJ1-4|.|.|TRBV11-2
CASSLDQLSEKLFF
TGTGCCAGCAGCTTAGATCAGTTGTCTGAAAAACTGTTTTTT
>TRBJ1-2|TRBD1|.|TRBV13
CASSLARTGGFYGYTF
TGTGCCAGCAGCTTAGCCCGGACAGGGGGGTTCTATGGCTACACCTTC
>TRBJ2-7|TRBD1|.|TRBV30
CAWSVPGQTEQYF
TGTGCCTGGAGTGTACCGGGACAGACAGAGCAGTACTTC
>TRBJ1-2|.|.|TRBV6-5
CASSSPPGGRDGYTF
TGTGCCAGCAGTTCGCCCCCAGGCGGGAGAGATGGCTACACCTTC
>TRBJ1-1|TRBD1|.|TRBV4-1
CASSQDRGLSAFF
TGCGCCAGCAGCCAAGACAGGGGGCTGAGTGCTTTCTTT
>TRBJ2-3|TRBD2|.|TRBV9
CASSATSFDTQYF
TGTGCCAGCAGCGCGACTAGCTTCGATACGCAGTATTTT
>TRBJ2-3|TRBD2|.|TRBV19
CASQGLAGGPLDTQYF
TGTGCCAGTCAAGGACTAGCGGGGGGGCCGTTAGATACGCAGTATTTT
>TRBJ2-1|TRBD1|.|TRBV9
CASSVRDRGSDEQFF
TGTGCCAGCAGCGTCCGGGACAGGGGAAGCGATGAGCAGTTCTTC
>TRBJ2-5|TRBD2|.|TRBV9
CASSVSLAAQETQYF
TGTGCCAGCAGCGTAAGTCTAGCGGCCCAAGAGACCCAGTACTTC